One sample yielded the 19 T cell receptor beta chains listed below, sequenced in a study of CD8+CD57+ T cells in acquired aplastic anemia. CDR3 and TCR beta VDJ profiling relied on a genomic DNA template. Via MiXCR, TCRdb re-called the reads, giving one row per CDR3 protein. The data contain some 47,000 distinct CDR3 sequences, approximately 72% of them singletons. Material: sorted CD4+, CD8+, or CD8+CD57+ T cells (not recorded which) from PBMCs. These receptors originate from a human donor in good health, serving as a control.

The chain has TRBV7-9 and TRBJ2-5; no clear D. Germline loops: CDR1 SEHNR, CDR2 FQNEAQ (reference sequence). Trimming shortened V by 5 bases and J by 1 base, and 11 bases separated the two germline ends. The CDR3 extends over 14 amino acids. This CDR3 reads CASSPGGIQETQYF. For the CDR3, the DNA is TGTGCCAGCAGCCCCGGCGGAATCCAAGAGACCCAGTACTTC.

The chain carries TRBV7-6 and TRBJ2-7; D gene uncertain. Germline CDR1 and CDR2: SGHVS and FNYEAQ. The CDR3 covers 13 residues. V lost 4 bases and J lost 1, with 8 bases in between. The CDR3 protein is CASSSQPSYEQYF. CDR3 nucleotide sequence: TGTGCCAGCAGCTCTCAGCCGTCCTACGAGCAGTACTTC.

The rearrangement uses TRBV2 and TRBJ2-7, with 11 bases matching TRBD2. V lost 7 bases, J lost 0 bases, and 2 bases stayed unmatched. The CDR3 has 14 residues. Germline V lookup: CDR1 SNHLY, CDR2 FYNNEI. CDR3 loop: CASKTSGGSYEQYV. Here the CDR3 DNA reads TGTGCCAGCAAAACTAGCGGGGGCTCCTACGAGCAGTACGTC.

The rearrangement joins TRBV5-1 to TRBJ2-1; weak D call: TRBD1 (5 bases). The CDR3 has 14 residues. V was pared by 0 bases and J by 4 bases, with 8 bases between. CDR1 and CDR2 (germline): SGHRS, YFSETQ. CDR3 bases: TGCGCCAGCAGCTTGGGGGGCCTTTACAATGAGCAGTTCTTC. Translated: CASSLGGLYNEQFF.

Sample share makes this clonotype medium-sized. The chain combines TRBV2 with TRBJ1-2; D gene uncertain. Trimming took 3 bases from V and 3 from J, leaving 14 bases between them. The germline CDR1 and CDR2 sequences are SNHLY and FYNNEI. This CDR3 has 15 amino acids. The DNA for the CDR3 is TGTGCCAGCAGTGAGTTTATGGGCGACGACTATGGCTACACCTTC. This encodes CASSEFMGDDYGYTF. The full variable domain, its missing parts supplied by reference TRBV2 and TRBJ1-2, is EPEVTQTPSHQVTQMGQEVILRCVPISNHLYFYWYRQILGQKVEFLVSFYNNEISEKSEIFDDQFSVERPDGSNFTLKIRSTKLEDSAMYFCASSEFMGDDYGYTFGSGTRLTVV.

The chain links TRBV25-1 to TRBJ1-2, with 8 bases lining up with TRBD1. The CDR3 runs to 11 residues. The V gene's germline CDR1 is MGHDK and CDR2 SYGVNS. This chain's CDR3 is CASQGAFGYTF. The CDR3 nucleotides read TGTGCGAGTCAGGGGGCTTTTGGCTACACCTTC.

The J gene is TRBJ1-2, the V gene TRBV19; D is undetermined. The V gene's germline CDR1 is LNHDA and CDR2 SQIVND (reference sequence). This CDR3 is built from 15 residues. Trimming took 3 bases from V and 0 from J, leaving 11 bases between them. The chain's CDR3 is CASSIGTVPNYGYTF. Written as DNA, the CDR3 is TGTGCCAGTAGTATTGGCACAGTTCCTAACTATGGCTACACCTTC.

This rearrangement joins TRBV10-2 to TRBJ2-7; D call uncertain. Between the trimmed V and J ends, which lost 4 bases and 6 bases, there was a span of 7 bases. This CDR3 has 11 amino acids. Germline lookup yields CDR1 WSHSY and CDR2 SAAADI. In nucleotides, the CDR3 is TGCGCCAGCAGTGTAGCTGGCGAGCAGTACTTC. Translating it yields CASSVAGEQYF.

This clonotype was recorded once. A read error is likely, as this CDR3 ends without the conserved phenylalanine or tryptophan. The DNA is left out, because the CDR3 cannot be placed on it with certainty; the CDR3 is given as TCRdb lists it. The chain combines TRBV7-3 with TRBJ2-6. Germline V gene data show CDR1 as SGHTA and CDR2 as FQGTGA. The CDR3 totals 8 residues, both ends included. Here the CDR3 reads CASGDLNA.

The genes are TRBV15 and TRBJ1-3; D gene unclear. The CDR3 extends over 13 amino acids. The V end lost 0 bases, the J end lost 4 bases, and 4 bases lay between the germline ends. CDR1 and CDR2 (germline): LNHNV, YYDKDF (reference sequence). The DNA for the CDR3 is TGTGCCACCAGCAGAGATTGGGGAAACACCATATATTTT. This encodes CATSRDWGNTIYF.

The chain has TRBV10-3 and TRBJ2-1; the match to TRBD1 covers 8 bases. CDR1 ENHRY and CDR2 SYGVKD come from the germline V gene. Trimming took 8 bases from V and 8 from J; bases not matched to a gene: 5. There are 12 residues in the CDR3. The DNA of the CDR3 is TGTGCCATCGGACAGGGCCCCGATGAGCAGTTCTTC. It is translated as CAIGQGPDEQFF.

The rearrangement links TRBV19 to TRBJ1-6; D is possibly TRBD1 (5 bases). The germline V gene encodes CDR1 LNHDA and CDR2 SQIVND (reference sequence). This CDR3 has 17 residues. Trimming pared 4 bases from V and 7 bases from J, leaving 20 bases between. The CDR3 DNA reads TGTGCCAGTAGTACCTGGGACGGGGTCCCGTTCAATTCACCCCTCCACTTT. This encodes CASSTWDGVPFNSPLHF. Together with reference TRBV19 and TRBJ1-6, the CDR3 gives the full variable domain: DGGITQSPKYLFRKEGQNVTLSCEQNLNHDAMYWYRQDPGQGLRLIYYSQIVNDFQKGDIAEGYSVSREKKESFPLTVTSAQKNPTAFYLCASSTWDGVPFNSPLHFGNGTRLTVT.

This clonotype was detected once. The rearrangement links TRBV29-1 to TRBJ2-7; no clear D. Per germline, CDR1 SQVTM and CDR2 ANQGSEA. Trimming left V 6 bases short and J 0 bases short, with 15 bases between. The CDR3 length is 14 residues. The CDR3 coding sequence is TGCAGCGTCCGTACGGGTCGCCTCTCCTACGAGCAGTACTTC. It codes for CSVRTGRLSYEQYF.

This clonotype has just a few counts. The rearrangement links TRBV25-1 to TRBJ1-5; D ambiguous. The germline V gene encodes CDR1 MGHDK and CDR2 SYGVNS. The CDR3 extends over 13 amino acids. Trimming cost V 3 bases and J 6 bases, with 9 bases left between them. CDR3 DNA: TGTGCCAGCAGTGAGGGTGGAAGTCAGCCCCAGCATTTT. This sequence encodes CASSEGGSQPQHF. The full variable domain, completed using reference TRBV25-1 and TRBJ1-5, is EADIYQTPRYLVIGTGKKITLECSQTMGHDKMYWYQQDPGMELHLIHYSYGVNSTEKGDLSSESTVSRIRTEHFPLTLESARPSHTSQYLCASSEGGSQPQHFGDGTRLSIL.

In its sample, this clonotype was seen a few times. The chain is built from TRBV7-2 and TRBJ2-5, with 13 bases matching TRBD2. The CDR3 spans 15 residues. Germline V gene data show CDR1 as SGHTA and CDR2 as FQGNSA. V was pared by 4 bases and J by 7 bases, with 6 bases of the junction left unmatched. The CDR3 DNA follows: TGTGCCAGCAGCTACGGACTAGCGGGAGAAGGGACCCAGTACTTC. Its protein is CASSYGLAGEGTQYF.

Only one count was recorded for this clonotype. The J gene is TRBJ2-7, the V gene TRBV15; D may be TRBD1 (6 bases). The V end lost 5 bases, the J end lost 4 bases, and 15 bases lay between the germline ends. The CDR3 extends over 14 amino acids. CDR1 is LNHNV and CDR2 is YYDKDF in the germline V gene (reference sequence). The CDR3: CATSRQDSLYEQYF. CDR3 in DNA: TGTGCCACCAGCCGCCAGGACAGCCTTTACGAGCAGTACTTC.

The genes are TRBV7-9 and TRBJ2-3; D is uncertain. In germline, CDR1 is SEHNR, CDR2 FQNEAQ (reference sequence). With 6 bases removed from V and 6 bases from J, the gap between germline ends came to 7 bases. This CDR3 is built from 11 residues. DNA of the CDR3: TGTGCCAGCAGAGTGGCGGATACGCAGTATTTT. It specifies CASRVADTQYF.

In DNA, the CDR3 is TGTGCCAGCATGCCGGGGACTAGCGGTTACAATGAGCAGTTCTTC. Translation gives CASMPGTSGYNEQFF. The chain combines TRBV2 with TRBJ2-1; 11 positions match TRBD2. Trimming took 7 bases from V and 4 from J; bases not matched to a gene: 6. There are 15 residues in the CDR3. The germline V gene has CDR1 SNHLY and CDR2 FYNNEI.

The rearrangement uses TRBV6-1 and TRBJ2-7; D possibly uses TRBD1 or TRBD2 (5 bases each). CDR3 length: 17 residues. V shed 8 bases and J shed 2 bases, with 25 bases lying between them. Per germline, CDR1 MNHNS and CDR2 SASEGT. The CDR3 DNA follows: TGTGCCAGCTCACCTTTTAGCCACGGGGACGGGACCTACGAGCAGTACTTC. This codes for CASSPFSHGDGTYEQYF.